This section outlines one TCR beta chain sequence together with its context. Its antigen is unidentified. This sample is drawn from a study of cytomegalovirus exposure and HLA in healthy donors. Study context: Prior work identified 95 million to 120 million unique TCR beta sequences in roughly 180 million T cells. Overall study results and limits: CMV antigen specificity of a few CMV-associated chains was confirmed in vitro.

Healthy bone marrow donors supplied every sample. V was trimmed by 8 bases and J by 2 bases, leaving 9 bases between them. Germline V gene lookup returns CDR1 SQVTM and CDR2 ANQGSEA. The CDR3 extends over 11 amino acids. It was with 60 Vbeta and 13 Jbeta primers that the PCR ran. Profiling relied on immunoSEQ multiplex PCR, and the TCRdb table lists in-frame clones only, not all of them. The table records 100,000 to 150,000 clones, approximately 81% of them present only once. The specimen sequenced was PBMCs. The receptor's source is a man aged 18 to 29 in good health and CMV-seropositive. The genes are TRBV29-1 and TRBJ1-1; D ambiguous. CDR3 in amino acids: CSFRRNTEAFF. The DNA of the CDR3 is TGCAGCTTCAGGCGAAACACTGAAGCTTTCTTT.